This T cell receptor (beta chain) was observed in a study of shared clonotypes between healthy human individuals. Study-wide results and limits: Naive subsets tended to show greater estimated richness than memory subsets.

Remarks on this clone: Its antigen is currently unknown. The same CDR3 is also encoded by other DNA sequences in this sample.

Per the original methods: ImmunoSEQ gave junction-only sequences without quality scores, so filtering differed. Some clones are missing from TCRdb's copy, which holds only in-frame ones; the method was immunoSEQ multiplex PCR. V and J calls and clone size come straight from that table; D and trimming were deduced from the DNA. The data contain approximately 2.3 million clones, more than 80% of them seen just once; the ten biggest clones take up roughly 0.36%. The CDR3 sequence is 12 residues long. The V gene lost 5 bases and the J gene lost 6 bases, with 11 bases spanning the gap. CDR1 and CDR2 (germline): SGHTA, FQGNSA.

The material sequenced was naive CD4+ T cells from PBMCs. The subset was: CD45RA+ positively selected. The chain combines TRBV7-2 with TRBJ2-7; weak D call: TRBD2 (6 bases). The sequence came from a man between 18 and 35 years old in good health. Some clones in this sample may be carry-over from other donors' samples. The DNA for the CDR3 is TGTGCCAGCAGCCTTGGGCGGGGCGAGCAGTACTTC. Its translation: CASSLGRGEQYF.